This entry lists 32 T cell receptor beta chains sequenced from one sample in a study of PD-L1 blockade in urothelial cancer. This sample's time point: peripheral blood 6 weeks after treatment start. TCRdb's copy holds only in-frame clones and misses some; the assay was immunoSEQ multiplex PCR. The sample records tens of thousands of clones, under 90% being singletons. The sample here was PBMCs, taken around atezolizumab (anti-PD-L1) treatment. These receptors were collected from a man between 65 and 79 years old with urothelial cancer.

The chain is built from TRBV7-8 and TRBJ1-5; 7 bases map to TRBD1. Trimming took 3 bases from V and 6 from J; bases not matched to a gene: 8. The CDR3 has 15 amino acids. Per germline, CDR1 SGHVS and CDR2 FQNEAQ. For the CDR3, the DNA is TGTGCCAGCAGCTTGGCAGGGGGACCCAGTCAGCCCCAGCATTTT. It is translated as CASSLAGGPSQPQHF.

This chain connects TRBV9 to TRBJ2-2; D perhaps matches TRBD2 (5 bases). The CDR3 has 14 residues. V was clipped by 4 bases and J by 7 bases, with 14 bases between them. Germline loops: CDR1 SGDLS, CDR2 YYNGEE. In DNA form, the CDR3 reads TGTGCCAGCAGCCCCATATGGGGAGACGGGGAGCTGTTTTTT. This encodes CASSPIWGDGELFF.

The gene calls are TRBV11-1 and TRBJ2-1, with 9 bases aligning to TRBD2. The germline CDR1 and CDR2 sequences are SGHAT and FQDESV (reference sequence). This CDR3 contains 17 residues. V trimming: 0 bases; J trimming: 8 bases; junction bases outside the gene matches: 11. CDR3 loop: CASSLASGGVGADEQFF. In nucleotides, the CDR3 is TGTGCCAGCAGCTTAGCTAGCGGGGGAGTGGGGGCTGATGAGCAGTTCTTC.

This CDR3 is CASSQKSGGSTEAFF. The CDR3 DNA reads TGTGCCAGCAGCCAAAAATCAGGGGGGTCCACTGAAGCTTTCTTT. The chain couples TRBV14 to TRBJ1-1; TRBD1 matches 7 bases. V lost 2 bases to trimming and J lost 4 bases; unmatched junction nucleotides: 7. CDR1 SGHDN and CDR2 FVKESK come from the germline V gene. The CDR3 covers 15 residues.

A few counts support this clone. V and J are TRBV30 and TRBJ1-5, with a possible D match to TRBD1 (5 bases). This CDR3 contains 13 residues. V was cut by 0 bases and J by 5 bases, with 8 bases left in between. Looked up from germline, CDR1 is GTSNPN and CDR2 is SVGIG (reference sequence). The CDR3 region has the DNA TGTGCCTGGAGTGTCAGGGAGGATCAGCCCCAGCATTTT. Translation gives CAWSVREDQPQHF.

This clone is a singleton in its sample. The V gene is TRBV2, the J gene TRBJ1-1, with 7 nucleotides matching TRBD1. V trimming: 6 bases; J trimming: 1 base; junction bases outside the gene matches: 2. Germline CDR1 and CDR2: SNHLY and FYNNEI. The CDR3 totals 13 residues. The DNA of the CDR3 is TGTGCCAGCAGGGGGGACAGGAACACTGAAGCTTTCTTT. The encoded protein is CASRGDRNTEAFF.

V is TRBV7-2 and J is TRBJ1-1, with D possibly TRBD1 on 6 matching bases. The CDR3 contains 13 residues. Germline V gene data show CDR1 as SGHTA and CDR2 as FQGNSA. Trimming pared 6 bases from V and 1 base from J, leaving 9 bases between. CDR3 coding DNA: TGTGCCAGCAGACAGGGTAAGAACACTGAAGCTTTCTTT. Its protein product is CASRQGKNTEAFF.

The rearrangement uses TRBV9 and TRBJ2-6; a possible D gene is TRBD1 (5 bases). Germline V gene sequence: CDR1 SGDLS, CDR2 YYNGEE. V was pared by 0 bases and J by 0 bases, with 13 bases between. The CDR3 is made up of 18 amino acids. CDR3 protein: CASSVEGRPVSGANVLTF. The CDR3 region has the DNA TGTGCCAGCAGCGTAGAGGGGCGCCCAGTCTCTGGGGCCAACGTCCTGACTTTC.

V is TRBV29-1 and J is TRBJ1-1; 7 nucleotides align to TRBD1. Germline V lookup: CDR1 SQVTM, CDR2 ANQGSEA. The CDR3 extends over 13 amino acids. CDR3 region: CTTRQGRDTEAFF. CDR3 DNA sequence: TGCACCACCCGACAGGGAAGGGACACTGAAGCTTTCTTT.

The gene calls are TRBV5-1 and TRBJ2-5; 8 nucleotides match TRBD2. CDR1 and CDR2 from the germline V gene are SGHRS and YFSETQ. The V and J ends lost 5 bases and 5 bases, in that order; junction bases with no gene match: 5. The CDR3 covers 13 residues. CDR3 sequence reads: CASRTSETETQYF. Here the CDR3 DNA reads TGCGCCAGCAGGACTAGCGAGACGGAGACCCAGTACTTC.

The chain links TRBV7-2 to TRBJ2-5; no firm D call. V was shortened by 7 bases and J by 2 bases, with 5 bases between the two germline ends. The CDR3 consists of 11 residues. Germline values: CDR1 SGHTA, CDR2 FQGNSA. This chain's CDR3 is CASTPQETQYF. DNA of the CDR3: TGTGCCAGCACCCCACAAGAGACCCAGTACTTC.

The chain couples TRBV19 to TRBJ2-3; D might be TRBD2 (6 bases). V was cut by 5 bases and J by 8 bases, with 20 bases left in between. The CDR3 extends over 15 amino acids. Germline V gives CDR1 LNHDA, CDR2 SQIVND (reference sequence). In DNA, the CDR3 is TGTGCCAGTAGTGCGACCCCAACTAGCCTGTTTACGCAGTATTTT. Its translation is CASSATPTSLFTQYF.

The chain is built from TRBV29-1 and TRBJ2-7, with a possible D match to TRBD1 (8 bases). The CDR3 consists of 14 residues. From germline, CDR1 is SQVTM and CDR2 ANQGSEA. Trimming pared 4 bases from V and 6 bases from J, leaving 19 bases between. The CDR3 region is CSVAKITGGGEQYF. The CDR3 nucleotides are TGCAGCGTTGCTAAAATAACAGGGGGGGGCGAGCAGTACTTC.

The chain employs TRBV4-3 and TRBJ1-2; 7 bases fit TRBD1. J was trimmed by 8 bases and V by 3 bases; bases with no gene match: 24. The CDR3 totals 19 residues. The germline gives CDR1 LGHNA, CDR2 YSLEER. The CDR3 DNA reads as TGCGCCAGCAGCCAGGGCATTACGGGACAGAGTTTCACTTCGCGAGGCTACACCTTC. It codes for CASSQGITGQSFTSRGYTF.

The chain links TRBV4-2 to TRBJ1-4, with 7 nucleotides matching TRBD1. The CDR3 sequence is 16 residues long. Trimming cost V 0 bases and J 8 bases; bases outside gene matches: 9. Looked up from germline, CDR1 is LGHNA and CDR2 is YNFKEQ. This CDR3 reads CASSQDGEGGWEKLFF. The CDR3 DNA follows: TGTGCCAGCAGCCAAGATGGGGAAGGGGGCTGGGAAAAACTGTTTTTT.

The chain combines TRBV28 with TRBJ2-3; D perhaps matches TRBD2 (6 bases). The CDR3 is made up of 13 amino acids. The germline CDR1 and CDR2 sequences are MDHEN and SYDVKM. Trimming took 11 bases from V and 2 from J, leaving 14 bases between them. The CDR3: CAVRAGITDTQYF. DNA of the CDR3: TGTGCCGTCAGGGCGGGGATCACAGATACGCAGTATTTT.

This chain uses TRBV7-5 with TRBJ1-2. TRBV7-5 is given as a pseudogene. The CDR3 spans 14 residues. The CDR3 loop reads CVRSARRGGHGYTF. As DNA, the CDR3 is TGTGTCAGAAGCGCGCGTAGGGGGGGTCATGGCTACACCTTC.

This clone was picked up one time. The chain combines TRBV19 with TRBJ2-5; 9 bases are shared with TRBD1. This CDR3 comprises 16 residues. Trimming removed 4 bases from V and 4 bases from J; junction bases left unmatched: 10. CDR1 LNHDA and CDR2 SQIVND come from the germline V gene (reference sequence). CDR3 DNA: TGTGCCAGTAGTAAGAGGACAGGGGCTTCGCGAGAGACCCAGTACTTC. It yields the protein CASSKRTGASRETQYF.

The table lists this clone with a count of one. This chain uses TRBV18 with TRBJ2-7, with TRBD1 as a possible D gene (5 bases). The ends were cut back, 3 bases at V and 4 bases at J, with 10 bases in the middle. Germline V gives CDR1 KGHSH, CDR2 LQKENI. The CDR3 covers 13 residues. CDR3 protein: CASSPTAGYEQYF. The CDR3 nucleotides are TGTGCCAGCTCACCCACCGCAGGGTACGAGCAGTACTTC.

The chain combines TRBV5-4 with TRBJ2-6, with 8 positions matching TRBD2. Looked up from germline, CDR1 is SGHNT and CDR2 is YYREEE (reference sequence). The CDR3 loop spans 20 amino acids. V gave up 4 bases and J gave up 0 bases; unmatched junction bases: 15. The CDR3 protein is CASSAGGWSGTISGANVLTF. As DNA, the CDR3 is TGTGCCAGCAGCGCGGGGGGTTGGTCGGGTACGATCTCTGGGGCCAACGTCCTGACTTTC.

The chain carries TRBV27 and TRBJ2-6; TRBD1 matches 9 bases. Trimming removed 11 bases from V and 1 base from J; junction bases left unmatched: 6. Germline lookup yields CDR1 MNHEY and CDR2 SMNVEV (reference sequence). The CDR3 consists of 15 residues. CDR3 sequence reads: CAGRDRVSGANVLTF. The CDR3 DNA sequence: TGTGCCGGCCGGGACAGGGTGTCTGGGGCCAACGTCCTGACTTTC.

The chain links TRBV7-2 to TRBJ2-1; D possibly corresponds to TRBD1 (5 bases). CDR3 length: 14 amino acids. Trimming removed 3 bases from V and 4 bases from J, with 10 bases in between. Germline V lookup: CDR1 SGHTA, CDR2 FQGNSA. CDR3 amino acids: CASSFRSGYNEQFF. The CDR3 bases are TGTGCCAGCAGCTTCCGATCAGGGTACAATGAGCAGTTCTTC.

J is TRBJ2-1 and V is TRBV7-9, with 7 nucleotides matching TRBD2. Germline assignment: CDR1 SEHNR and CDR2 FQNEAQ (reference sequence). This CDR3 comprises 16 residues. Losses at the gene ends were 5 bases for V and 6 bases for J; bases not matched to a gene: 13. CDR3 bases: TGTGCCAGCAGCCCTTGGGCGAGCGGGATACTCAATGAGCAGTTCTTC. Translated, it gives CASSPWASGILNEQFF.

DNA for the CDR3: TGTGCCAGCAGTGGGGACAGGGGGAACTATGGCTACACCTTC. This sequence encodes CASSGDRGNYGYTF. The chain recombines TRBV6-1 with TRBJ1-2; 11 bases line up with TRBD1. In germline, CDR1 is MNHNS, CDR2 SASEGT. The CDR3 has 14 amino acids. V shed 4 bases and J 2 bases; nucleotides not matched to a gene: 0.

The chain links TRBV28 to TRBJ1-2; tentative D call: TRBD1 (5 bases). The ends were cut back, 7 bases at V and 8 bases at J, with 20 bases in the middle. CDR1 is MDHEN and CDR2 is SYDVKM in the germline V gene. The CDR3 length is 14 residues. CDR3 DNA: TGTGCCAGCATTTGGGGGAGGGGACGGGAAGGCTACACCTTC. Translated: CASIWGRGREGYTF.

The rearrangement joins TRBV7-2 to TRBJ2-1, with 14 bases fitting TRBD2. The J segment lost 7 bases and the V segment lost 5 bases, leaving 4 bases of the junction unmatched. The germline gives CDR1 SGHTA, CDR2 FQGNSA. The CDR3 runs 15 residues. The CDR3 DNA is TGTGCCAGCAGCCTCCGGACTAGCGGGGGGAATGAGCAGTTCTTC. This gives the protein CASSLRTSGGNEQFF. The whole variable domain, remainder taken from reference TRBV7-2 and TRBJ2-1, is GAGVSQSPSNKVTEKGKDVELRCDPISGHTALYWYRQSLGQGLEFLIYFQGNSAPDKSGLPSDRFSAERTGGSVSTLTIQRTQQEDSAVYLCASSLRTSGGNEQFFGPGTRLTVL.

CDR3 in DNA: TGTGCCAGCAGTAGACGGACAGGGGAATACGAGCAGTACTTC. Translated: CASSRRTGEYEQYF. This chain links TRBV28 with TRBJ2-7; 9 nucleotides align to TRBD1. Germline trimming cut 5 bases from V and 4 bases from J; bases unmatched to any gene: 6. The CDR3 length is 14 residues. Germline CDR1 reads MDHEN; CDR2 reads SYDVKM.

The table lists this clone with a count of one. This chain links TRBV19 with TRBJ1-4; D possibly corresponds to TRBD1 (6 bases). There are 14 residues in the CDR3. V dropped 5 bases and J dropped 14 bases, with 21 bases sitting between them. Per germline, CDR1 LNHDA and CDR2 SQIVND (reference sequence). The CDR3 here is CASSDGDTRNRLFF. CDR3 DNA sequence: TGTGCCAGTAGTGACGGGGACACCCGGAATAGGCTGTTTTTT. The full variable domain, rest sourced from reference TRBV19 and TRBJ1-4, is DGGITQSPKYLFRKEGQNVTLSCEQNLNHDAMYWYRQDPGQGLRLIYYSQIVNDFQKGDIAEGYSVSREKKESFPLTVTSAQKNPTAFYLCASSDGDTRNRLFFGSGTQLSVL.

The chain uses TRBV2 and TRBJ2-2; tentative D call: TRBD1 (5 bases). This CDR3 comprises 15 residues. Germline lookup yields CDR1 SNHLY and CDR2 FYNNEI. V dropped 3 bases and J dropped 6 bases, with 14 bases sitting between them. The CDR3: CASSEDQGGSGELFF. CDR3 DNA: TGTGCCAGCAGTGAGGACCAGGGTGGGTCCGGGGAGCTGTTTTTT.

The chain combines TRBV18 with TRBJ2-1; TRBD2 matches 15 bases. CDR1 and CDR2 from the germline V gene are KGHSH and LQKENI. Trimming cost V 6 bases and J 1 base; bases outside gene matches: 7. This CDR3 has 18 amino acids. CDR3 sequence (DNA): TGTGCCAGCTCCCAGGGACTAGCGGGGGGTGGTTCCTACAATGAGCAGTTCTTC. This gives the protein CASSQGLAGGGSYNEQFF.

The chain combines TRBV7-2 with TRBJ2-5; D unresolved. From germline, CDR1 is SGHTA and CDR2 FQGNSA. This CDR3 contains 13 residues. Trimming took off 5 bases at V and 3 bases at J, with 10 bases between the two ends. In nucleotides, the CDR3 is TGTGCCAGCAGCCAAGACCGGGAAGAGACCCAGTACTTC. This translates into CASSQDREETQYF. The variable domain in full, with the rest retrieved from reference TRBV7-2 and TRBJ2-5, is GAGVSQSPSNKVTEKGKDVELRCDPISGHTALYWYRQSLGQGLEFLIYFQGNSAPDKSGLPSDRFSAERTGGSVSTLTIQRTQQEDSAVYLCASSQDREETQYFGPGTRLLVL.

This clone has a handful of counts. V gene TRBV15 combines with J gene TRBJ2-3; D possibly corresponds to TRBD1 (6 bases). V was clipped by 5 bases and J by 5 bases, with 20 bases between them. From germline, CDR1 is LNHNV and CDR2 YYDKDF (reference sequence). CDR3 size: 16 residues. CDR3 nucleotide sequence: TGTGCCACCAGCTCTGGGGGCGGTCTGAGAGGAGATACGCAGTATTTT. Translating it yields CATSSGGGLRGDTQYF.